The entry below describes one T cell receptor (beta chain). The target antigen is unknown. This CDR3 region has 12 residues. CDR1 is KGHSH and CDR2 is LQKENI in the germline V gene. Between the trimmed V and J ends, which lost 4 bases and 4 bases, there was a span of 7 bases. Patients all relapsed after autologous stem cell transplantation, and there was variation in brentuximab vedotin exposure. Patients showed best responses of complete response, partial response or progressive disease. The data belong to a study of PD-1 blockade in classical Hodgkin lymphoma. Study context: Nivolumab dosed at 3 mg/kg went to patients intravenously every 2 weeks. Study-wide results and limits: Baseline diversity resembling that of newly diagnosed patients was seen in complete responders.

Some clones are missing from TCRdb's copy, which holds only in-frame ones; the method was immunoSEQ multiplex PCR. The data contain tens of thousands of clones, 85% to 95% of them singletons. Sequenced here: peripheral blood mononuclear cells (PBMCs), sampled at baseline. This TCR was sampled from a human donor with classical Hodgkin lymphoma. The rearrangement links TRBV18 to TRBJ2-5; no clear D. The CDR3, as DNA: TGTGCCAGCTCACGTAAGGGAGAGACCCAGTACTTC. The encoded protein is CASSRKGETQYF.